The 21 T cell receptor beta chains below were found in one sample sequenced in a study of post-analysis software for immune sequencing data. Broader study findings: Four or five TRBV segments were more frequent in patients than controls; TRBV5-6, TRBV5-1 and TRBV20-1 belonged to this group.

Unique-molecular-identifier-tagged TCR beta cDNA libraries were used. TCRdb re-derived calls from the PCR reads in MiXCR, one entry per CDR3 protein. The sample lists hundreds of thousands of distinct CDR3 sequences; around 60% were seen once. These receptors' antigens are unknown. Sequencing input: blood. The origin of the receptors is a girl between 2 and 10 years old with multiple sclerosis.

The chain is built from TRBV5-1 and TRBJ1-1; D possibly corresponds to TRBD1 (5 bases). The CDR3 length is 14 residues. CDR1 is SGHRS, CDR2 YFSETQ, per germline. The germline V and J ends were trimmed by 3 bases and 7 bases, with 16 bases remaining between them. The DNA of the CDR3 is TGCGCCAGCAGCTCCCACCATCAGGGCAGTGAAGCTTTCTTT. It specifies CASSSHHQGSEAFF.

V gene TRBV4-1 combines with J gene TRBJ1-1; possible D gene TRBD1, 6 bases. The germline V and J ends were trimmed by 1 base and 4 bases, with 16 bases remaining between them. Germline V gene lookup returns CDR1 MGHRA and CDR2 YSYEKL. CDR3 length equals 16 residues. CDR3 residues: CASSQVGSRRGTEAFF. CDR3 coding DNA: TGCGCCAGCAGCCAAGTGGGCTCCCGCAGGGGCACTGAAGCTTTCTTT.

This clonotype was observed a handful of times. The chain has TRBV21-1 and TRBJ2-5; the table calls TRBD1, which could not be checked here. TRBV21-1 is annotated as a pseudogene. This CDR3 spans 15 amino acids. The chain's CDR3 is CASRSPGQGQETQYF. CDR3 coding DNA: TGTGCCAGCCGCTCCCCAGGACAGGGACAAGAGACCCAGTACTTC.

V and J are TRBV7-9 and TRBJ1-3, with unresolved D. The germline V gene encodes CDR1 SEHNR and CDR2 FQNEAQ (reference sequence). The CDR3 spans 15 residues. Trimming stripped 6 bases from V and 1 base from J, with 13 bases between. CDR3 protein: CASRPEWGSGNTIYF. The CDR3 coding sequence is TGTGCCAGCAGACCAGAGTGGGGATCTGGAAACACCATATATTTT.

V gene TRBV7-2 combines with J gene TRBJ1-5, with a weak D call TRBD1 (6 bases). Germline V CDR1 and CDR2: SGHTA, FQGNSA. The CDR3 has 17 residues. The V end was cut by 6 bases, the J end by 0 bases, with 18 bases between. In nucleotides, the CDR3 is TGTGCCAGCAGTGGGGCGGGGGGCCTTTATAGCAATCAGCCCCAGCATTTT. Translation gives CASSGAGGLYSNQPQHF.

This clonotype was detected a few times. The chain carries TRBV21-1 and TRBJ2-7; TRBD1, the table's D call, lacks a check against the DNA. TRBV21-1 is classified as a pseudogene. The CDR3 is 16 residues long. Written as DNA, the CDR3 is TGTGCCAGCAGCGTTAGCCAGCGGGGGCTCTCCTACGAGCAGTACTTC. Its protein is CASSVSQRGLSYEQYF.

The V gene is TRBV10-3, the J gene TRBJ1-2; D is unresolved. This CDR3 has 13 residues. The germline V gene has CDR1 ENHRY and CDR2 SYGVKD. The ends were cut back, 6 bases at V and 2 bases at J, with 10 bases in the middle. Here the CDR3 DNA reads TGTGCCATCAGCCTGGGTAGCAACTATGGCTACACCTTC. Translating gives CAISLGSNYGYTF.

The chain couples TRBV12-3 or TRBV12-4 to TRBJ1-5; TRBD1 matches 8 bases. CDR3 size: 15 residues. V shed 5 bases, J shed 7 bases, and the junction held 10 bases outside the gene matches. CDR3 DNA: TGTGCCAGCAGTCCTACAGGGGGATCAGGACAGCCCCAGCATTTT. Its translation is CASSPTGGSGQPQHF.

This clonotype occurred once. The chain links TRBV7-6 to TRBJ2-5, with 12 bases aligning to TRBD2. The last part of the DNA fits TRBJ2-7 better; the J call may be wrong. CDR3 length: 16 residues. Germline CDR1 SGHVS, CDR2 FNYEAQ. CDR3 region: CASSPIGLAGSYEQYF. The DNA of the CDR3 is TGTGCCAGCAGCCCGATTGGACTAGCGGGGTCCTACGAGCAGTACTTC.

In its sample, this clonotype was seen once. The gene calls are TRBV15 and TRBJ2-1; 8 bases match TRBD1. This CDR3 spans 16 amino acids. Trimming at V came to 1 base and at J to 9 bases, leaving 11 bases not matched to a gene. CDR1 LNHNV and CDR2 YYDKDF come from the germline V gene (reference sequence). This CDR3 is CATSRGAGGIGSEQFF. CDR3 DNA: TGTGCCACCAGCAGAGGAGCAGGGGGCATAGGTAGTGAGCAGTTCTTC.

The chain employs TRBV7-9 and TRBJ2-3, with D possibly matching TRBD2 (5 bases). The V and J ends lost 9 bases and 0 bases respectively, with 22 bases between them. CDR1 SEHNR and CDR2 FQNEAQ come from the germline V gene (reference sequence). This CDR3 has 17 residues. This CDR3 reads CARQPLIADFSTDTQYF. As DNA, the CDR3 is TGTGCCAGACAACCCCTCATCGCGGACTTTAGCACAGATACGCAGTATTTT.

The genes are TRBV10-3 and TRBJ2-1, with D tentatively TRBD2 (7 bases). The germline gives CDR1 ENHRY, CDR2 SYGVKD. CDR3 length: 12 residues. V was pared by 7 bases and J by 10 bases, with 14 bases between. CDR3 sequence (DNA): TGTGCCATCACGGGGGCGGGAGAAGAGCAGTTCTTC. Translated: CAITGAGEEQFF.

J is TRBJ1-5 and V is TRBV20-1; no reliable D call. CDR1 and CDR2 (germline): DFQATT, SNEGSKA (reference sequence). V gave up 3 bases and J gave up 4 bases, with 10 bases separating them. The CDR3 has 13 residues. This chain's CDR3 is CSASDWGNQPQHF. The CDR3 region has the DNA TGCAGTGCTAGTGACTGGGGAAATCAGCCCCAGCATTTT.

The rearrangement uses TRBV5-1 and TRBJ1-2; 12 bases line up with TRBD1. In germline, CDR1 is SGHRS, CDR2 YFSETQ. The CDR3 spans 16 residues. J lost 4 bases, V lost 2 bases, and 6 bases had no gene match. The DNA for the CDR3 is TGCGCCAGCAGCTTTTTGGGACAGGGGGCTGGCTATGGCTACACCTTC. Translation gives CASSFLGQGAGYGYTF. Using reference TRBV5-1 and TRBJ1-2 for the parts outside the CDR3, the full variable domain is KAGVTQTPRYLIKTRGQQVTLSCSPISGHRSVSWYQQTPGQGLQFLFEYFSETQRNKGNFPGRFSGRQFSNSRSEMNVSTLELGDSALYLCASSFLGQGAGYGYTFGSGTRLTVV.

The genes are TRBV20-1 and TRBJ1-4; the match to TRBD1 covers 11 bases. V gave up 5 bases and J gave up 11 bases; unmatched junction bases: 10. CDR3 length: 14 residues. Germline lookup yields CDR1 DFQATT and CDR2 SNEGSKA (reference sequence). CDR3 protein: CSAGLPGTGGKLFF. The CDR3 DNA reads as TGCAGTGCTGGACTACCCGGGACAGGGGGTAAACTGTTTTTT.

The CDR3 reads CASRGRVRGYTF. DNA of the CDR3: TGTGCCAGCAGGGGACGGGTGCGGGGCTACACCTTC. The chain has TRBV12-3 or TRBV12-4 and TRBJ1-2; D perhaps matches TRBD1 (5 bases). The CDR3 covers 12 residues. V was shortened by 6 bases and J by 8 bases, with 13 bases between the two germline ends.

Of note for this clonotype: A read error may produce the germline difference seen at one junction end. V usage is TRBV7-7 and J usage is TRBJ2-5, with 10 nucleotides matching TRBD2. The germline V gene encodes CDR1 SSHAT and CDR2 FNYEAQ (reference sequence). The CDR3 is made up of 13 amino acids. This chain's CDR3 is CASSSGLAASQYF. CDR3 DNA sequence: TGTGCTAGCAGCTCCGGACTAGCGGCCTCTCAGTACTTC.

V and J are TRBV7-9 and TRBJ2-5; D remains unclear. V was cut by 2 bases and J by 1 base, with 8 bases left in between. CDR1 and CDR2 from the germline V gene are SEHNR and FQNEAQ (reference sequence). The CDR3 contains 14 residues. The CDR3 sequence: CASSLYQSQETQYF. The CDR3 DNA sequence: TGTGCCAGCAGCTTATACCAGTCCCAAGAGACCCAGTACTTC.

This CDR3 is CASNAEGGYGYTF. The CDR3 DNA sequence: TGTGCCAGCAACGCAGAGGGCGGCTATGGCTACACCTTC. The chain couples TRBV2 to TRBJ1-2; D is unclear. Germline loops: CDR1 SNHLY, CDR2 FYNNEI. The CDR3 is made up of 13 amino acids. Trimming removed 7 bases at V and 4 bases at J, with 13 bases between.

This chain links TRBV4-3 with TRBJ2-3; D might be TRBD1 or TRBD2, each matching 5 bases. V dropped 3 bases and J dropped 8 bases, with 15 bases sitting between them. This CDR3 has 14 amino acids. Germline assignment: CDR1 LGHNA and CDR2 YSLEER. In DNA, the CDR3 is TGCGCCAGCAGCCAGGACCGGGGACCGGGTACGCAGTATTTT. Protein: CASSQDRGPGTQYF.

The chain uses TRBV20-1 and TRBJ2-1, with D possibly matching TRBD2 (5 bases). The DNA matches TRBJ2-7 better at its end, which makes the J call doubtful. The germline V gene encodes CDR1 DFQATT and CDR2 SNEGSKA (reference sequence). The CDR3 is made up of 12 amino acids. The CDR3 here is CSARASGYEQYF. In nucleotides, the CDR3 is TGCAGTGCTAGAGCAAGCGGCTACGAGCAGTACTTC.